The 26 T cell receptor beta chains in this list originate from one sample, sequenced in a study of cytomegalovirus exposure and HLA in healthy donors. The PCR contained 60 Vbeta and 13 Jbeta primers. Produced via immunoSEQ multiplex PCR; TCRdb's table is partial and in-frame only. The sample includes 150,000 to 200,000 clones, roughly 85% of them seen just once. The sample comprised PBMCs. The source is a woman aged 25 to 39 in good health and CMV-seropositive.

This sequence joins TRBV5-6 and TRBJ2-7; TRBD2 agrees at 11 bases. J gave up 4 bases and V 4 bases, and 4 bases lay outside the gene matches. This CDR3 spans 14 amino acids. From germline, CDR1 is SGHDT and CDR2 YYEEEE. CDR3 bases: TGTGCCAGCAGCGTTAGCGGGAGGGATTACGAGCAGTACTTC. It codes for CASSVSGRDYEQYF.

V gene TRBV7-6 combines with J gene TRBJ1-5, with TRBD1 identical over 7 bases. This CDR3 has 13 residues. Trimming cost V 5 bases and J 4 bases; bases outside gene matches: 2. In germline, CDR1 is SGHVS, CDR2 FNYEAQ. This chain's CDR3 is CASSLQGNQPQHF. CDR3 nucleotide sequence: TGTGCCAGCAGCCTACAGGGGAATCAGCCCCAGCATTTT.

The gene calls are TRBV2 and TRBJ2-1, with 10 bases aligning to TRBD2. The CDR3 sequence is 18 residues long. The trim removed 4 bases at V and 10 bases at J, leaving 19 bases unmatched. Looked up from germline, CDR1 is SNHLY and CDR2 is FYNNEI. CDR3 residues: CASSGREKREGLAREQFF. CDR3 sequence (DNA): TGTGCCAGCAGTGGACGCGAGAAGCGGGAGGGCCTGGCCCGCGAGCAGTTCTTC.

The chain couples TRBV7-8 to TRBJ1-1; D call uncertain. Germline assignment: CDR1 SGHVS and CDR2 FQNEAQ. CDR3 size: 12 residues. Trimming took off 4 bases at V and 10 bases at J, with 13 bases between the two ends. CDR3 DNA sequence: TGTGCCAGCAGCTCACGGACGGGGAGAGCTTTCTTT. Protein product: CASSSRTGRAFF.

The chain couples TRBV29-1 to TRBJ1-1; 7 bases match TRBD1. The CDR3 sequence is 13 residues long. J lost 1 base, V lost 7 bases, and 6 bases had no gene match. Germline V lookup: CDR1 SQVTM, CDR2 ANQGSEA. In DNA, the CDR3 is TGCAGCGCCCCGGACAGGTGGAACACTGAAGCTTTCTTT. Translated: CSAPDRWNTEAFF.

This sequence joins TRBV9 and TRBJ2-1; maybe TRBD2 (5 bases). The germline gives CDR1 SGDLS, CDR2 YYNGEE. V was clipped by 3 bases and J by 9 bases, with 22 bases between them. The CDR3 is made up of 16 amino acids. The CDR3 DNA reads TGTGCCAGCAGCGACCAGGCCAACTCGGGAAGGATTGAGCAGTTCTTC. It encodes CASSDQANSGRIEQFF.

This clone has just one count. The chain links TRBV19 to TRBJ1-5, with 7 bases lining up with TRBD1. Looked up from germline, CDR1 is LNHDA and CDR2 is SQIVND (reference sequence). With V trimmed by 6 bases and J by 5 bases, 4 bases remained unmatched. This CDR3 is built from 13 residues. Here the CDR3 DNA reads TGTGCCAGTAGGAGGGACAGTGATCAGCCCCAGCATTTT. This codes for CASRRDSDQPQHF.

This sequence joins TRBV6-4 and TRBJ1-6; 10 bases map to TRBD1. The CDR3 length is 15 residues. Germline V gives CDR1 MRHNA, CDR2 SNTAGT. V was pared by 3 bases and J by 8 bases, with 4 bases of the junction left unmatched. The CDR3 DNA follows: TGTGCCAGCAGTGAAGGAGGGACAGGGGATTCACCCCTCCACTTT. Its translation: CASSEGGTGDSPLHF.

This clone has a count of ten or more. The chain links TRBV11-2 to TRBJ2-4; D uncertain. The CDR3 runs to 16 residues. Between the trimmed V and J ends, which lost 5 bases and 6 bases, there was a span of 20 bases. Looked up from germline, CDR1 is SGHAT and CDR2 is FQNNGV. The CDR3 reads CASSLMRLGPGNIQYF. The CDR3 DNA sequence: TGTGCCAGCAGCCTAATGCGTCTAGGTCCGGGAAACATTCAGTACTTC.

The V and J genes are TRBV30 and TRBJ2-7, with D perhaps TRBD1 (5 bases). Trimming removed 2 bases at V and 6 bases at J, with 11 bases between. The CDR3 length is 12 residues. Germline CDR1 and CDR2: GTSNPN and SVGIG (reference sequence). CDR3 sequence: CAWSRRDAEQYF. CDR3 in DNA: TGTGCCTGGAGTCGCAGGGATGCCGAGCAGTACTTC.

This clone showed up just once. The V gene is TRBV19, the J gene TRBJ1-2; 9 bases are a match to TRBD1. Per the germline V gene, CDR1 is LNHDA and CDR2 is SQIVND (reference sequence). The CDR3 has 14 amino acids. Trimming took 4 bases from V and 4 from J; bases not matched to a gene: 4. The DNA for the CDR3 is TGTGCCAGTAGTAAGGGACAGGGAGGCTATGGCTACACCTTC. This codes for CASSKGQGGYGYTF.

V and J are TRBV30 and TRBJ2-7; D unclear. Trimming removed 1 base from V and 6 bases from J, with 7 bases in between. The CDR3 is made up of 11 amino acids. The germline CDR1 and CDR2 sequences are GTSNPN and SVGIG (reference sequence). The CDR3 region is CAWSDSFEQYF. CDR3 nucleotides: TGTGCCTGGAGTGACAGCTTCGAGCAGTACTTC.

The V call is TRBV5-1, the J call TRBJ1-4; D might be TRBD1 (6 bases). V lost 2 bases and J lost 4, with 12 bases in between. The CDR3 length is 15 residues. The germline V gene encodes CDR1 SGHRS and CDR2 YFSETQ. The CDR3, as DNA: TGCGCCAGCAGCTTCTCGACAGGACGTAATGAAAAACTGTTTTTT. Protein product: CASSFSTGRNEKLFF.

This chain joins TRBV15 and TRBJ2-1; 8 bases map to TRBD2. The germline V gene encodes CDR1 LNHNV and CDR2 YYDKDF (reference sequence). After removal of 0 bases from V and 4 bases from J, the junction contained 5 bases not matched to a gene. The length of the CDR3 is 16 residues. CDR3 protein: CATSRDSLAGYNEQFF. CDR3 coding DNA: TGTGCCACCAGCAGAGATAGCCTAGCGGGTTACAATGAGCAGTTCTTC.

The chain employs TRBV29-1 and TRBJ2-1; no clear D. V lost 4 bases and J lost 6, with 13 bases in between. The CDR3 is 13 amino acids. Looked up from germline, CDR1 is SQVTM and CDR2 is ANQGSEA. Written as DNA, the CDR3 is TGCAGCGTTGTTCGGTATGCGAGCAATGAGCAGTTCTTC. Amino acid sequence: CSVVRYASNEQFF.

The chain joins TRBV6-6 to TRBJ1-4, with D possibly being TRBD1 (6 bases). The V end lost 2 bases, the J end lost 0 bases, and 10 bases lay between the germline ends. Germline V lookup: CDR1 MNHNY, CDR2 SVGAGI (reference sequence). The CDR3 sequence is 16 residues long. Here the CDR3 reads CASSYGQSATNEKLFF. In DNA, the CDR3 is TGTGCCAGCAGTTACGGACAGAGCGCAACTAATGAAAAACTGTTTTTT.

The chain recombines TRBV18 with TRBJ2-7; 8 nucleotides agree with TRBD1. Per germline, CDR1 KGHSH and CDR2 LQKENI. This CDR3 contains 13 residues. With 3 bases clipped from V and 4 bases from J, the junction kept 2 bases outside the gene matches. The CDR3 is CASSPGQEYEQYF. In nucleotides, the CDR3 is TGTGCCAGCTCACCGGGACAGGAGTACGAGCAGTACTTC.

The CDR3 region is CASTIREKLFF. In nucleotides, the CDR3 is TGTGCCAGCACCATCAGAGAAAAACTGTTTTTT. The V gene is TRBV2, the J gene TRBJ1-4; no clear D gene. With 7 bases removed from V and 8 bases from J, the gap between germline ends came to 8 bases. The CDR3 spans 11 residues. Germline lookup yields CDR1 SNHLY and CDR2 FYNNEI.

This sequence joins TRBV6-1 and TRBJ1-2; tentative D call: TRBD1 (5 bases). V was shortened by 5 bases and J by 4 bases, with 11 bases between the two germline ends. CDR1 is MNHNS and CDR2 is SASEGT in the germline V gene. The CDR3 runs 13 residues. CDR3 nucleotide sequence: TGTGCCAGCAGTCCGCAGGGTTCCTATGGCTACACCTTC. Translation: CASSPQGSYGYTF.

The chain has TRBV7-6 and TRBJ2-3, with 11 bases lining up with TRBD2. CDR1 and CDR2 from the germline V gene are SGHVS and FNYEAQ. This CDR3 comprises 20 residues. V dropped 0 bases and J dropped 4; count of bases not matched to a gene: 15. CDR3 residues: CASSLAGPFLASGGPDTQYF. As DNA, the CDR3 is TGTGCCAGCAGCTTAGCGGGCCCCTTTTTGGCTAGCGGGGGGCCAGATACGCAGTATTTT. The variable domain in full, with the rest retrieved from reference TRBV7-6 and TRBJ2-3, is GAGVSQSPRYKVTKRGQDVALRCDPISGHVSLYWYRQALGQGPEFLTYFNYEAQQDKSGLPNDRFSAERPEGSISTLTIQRTEQRDSAMYRCASSLAGPFLASGGPDTQYFGPGTRLTVL.

The chain is built from TRBV4-1 and TRBJ1-1, with D uncertain. The germline V and J ends were trimmed by 4 bases and 0 bases, with 12 bases remaining between them. The length of the CDR3 is 15 residues. Germline lookup yields CDR1 MGHRA and CDR2 YSYEKL. Written as DNA, the CDR3 is TGCGCCAGCAGCCCCCAAATCGGGTTGAACACTGAAGCTTTCTTT. This sequence encodes CASSPQIGLNTEAFF.

The V and J genes are TRBV7-9 and TRBJ2-3, with no clear D. This CDR3 contains 14 residues. Looked up from germline, CDR1 is SEHNR and CDR2 is FQNEAQ (reference sequence). V dropped 2 bases and J dropped 0 bases, with 6 bases sitting between them. The CDR3 DNA reads as TGTGCCAGCAGCTTACTCCCTAGCACAGATACGCAGTATTTT. This sequence encodes CASSLLPSTDTQYF. Based on the CDR3 plus reference TRBV7-9 and TRBJ2-3, the full variable domain is DTGVSQNPRHKITKRGQNVTFRCDPISEHNRLYWYRQTLGQGPEFLTYFQNEAQLEKSRLLSDRFSAERPKGSFSTLEIQRTEQGDSAMYLCASSLLPSTDTQYFGPGTRLTVL.

This chain connects TRBV5-6 to TRBJ2-7; TRBD2 matches at 8 bases. From germline, CDR1 is SGHDT and CDR2 YYEEEE. The ends lost 3 bases at V and 3 bases at J; junction bases unmatched: 5. CDR3 length equals 14 residues. CDR3 loop: CASSYGTSIYEQYF. The CDR3 nucleotides are TGTGCCAGCAGCTACGGGACTAGTATCTACGAGCAGTACTTC. Using reference TRBV5-6 and TRBJ2-7 for the parts outside the CDR3, the full variable domain is DAGVTQSPTHLIKTRGQQVTLRCSPKSGHDTVSWYQQALGQGPQFIFQYYEEEERQRGNFPDRFSGHQFPNYSSELNVNALLLGDSALYLCASSYGTSIYEQYFGPGTRLTVT.

The chain combines TRBV4-1 with TRBJ1-2; possibly TRBD1 for D (5 bases). V was shortened by 1 base and J by 4 bases, with 13 bases between the two germline ends. In germline, CDR1 is MGHRA, CDR2 YSYEKL. The CDR3 totals 15 residues. The CDR3 DNA is TGCGCCAGCAGCCAAGTTGGGGGGACTTTCTATGGCTACACCTTC. Protein: CASSQVGGTFYGYTF.

The chain carries TRBV12-5 and TRBJ1-3; no definite D call. CDR1 is LGHNT and CDR2 is FRNRAP in the germline V gene. The V gene lost 0 bases and the J gene lost 0 bases, with 12 bases spanning the gap. The CDR3 is 17 residues long. Here the CDR3 DNA reads TGTGCTAGTGGTTTGGTATTTCCGGGAGTCTCTGGAAACACCATATATTTT. As protein: CASGLVFPGVSGNTIYF.

This clone is a singleton in its sample. The chain employs TRBV5-1 and TRBJ1-1; a possible D gene is TRBD1 (5 bases). Trimming removed 2 bases at V and 4 bases at J, with 12 bases between. The germline V gene has CDR1 SGHRS and CDR2 YFSETQ. The CDR3 length is 14 residues. The CDR3 bases are TGCGCCAGCAGCTTCGGACAAGAACGCACTGAAGCTTTCTTT. This translates into CASSFGQERTEAFF.